This T cell receptor (beta chain) was recorded in a study of TIL therapy for anti-PD-1-resistant metastatic lung cancer. At the level of the study: Tumor harvest preceded PD-1/PD-L1 blockade, followed by nivolumab treatment. By whole-exome sequencing, median non-synonymous tumor mutation burden was roughly 1.4 mutations per megabase.

Noted time point: pre-treatment sample, taken before nivolumab and TIL therapy. The immunoSEQ assay was v3. The repertoire was sequenced with immunoSEQ multiplex PCR; TCRdb's copy has only in-frame clones and lacks some. The data contain tens of thousands of clones, about 70% of them singletons. On this clone: As yet, its antigen is unknown.

Study-level findings and limits: TIL clonotype persistence in blood showed no apparent association with response.

Unmatched junction bases numbered 5, after V lost 1 base and J lost 2 bases. CDR1 MNHNS and CDR2 SASEGT come from the germline V gene. The CDR3 sequence is 15 residues long. V and J are TRBV6-1 and TRBJ2-7, with 7 bases fitting TRBD1. The sample was blood, taken at baseline. The sequence was collected from a woman between 25 and 85 years old with non-small cell lung cancer. CDR3 DNA: TGTGCCAGCAGTGAAGGCACAGGGGCCCCCTACGAGCAGTACTTC. Translating it yields CASSEGTGAPYEQYF.